Listed below are T cell receptor beta chains from one sample, sequenced in a study of CD8+CD57+ T cells in acquired aplastic anemia. TCRdb reprocessed the reads via MiXCR and lists one record per CDR3 protein. Among 150,000 to 170,000 distinct CDR3 sequences listed, roughly 49% were seen once. Source material: sorted CD4+, CD8+, or CD8+CD57+ T cells (not recorded which) from PBMCs. The receptors were sampled from a human donor with aplastic anemia. Both conserved end residues are part of each CDR3. A D gene is named only where the DNA matches it firmly. The size field is filled for only some rows; it gives once, few, many or a size class.

14 TRBD1 TRBJ2-7 many TRBV6-1 CASSEETGDYEQYF TGTGCCAGCAGTGAGGAGACAGGGGACTACGAGCAGTACTTC
14 . TRBJ2-2 . TRBV2 CASSPRTHRGELFF TGTGCCAGCAGTCCCCGGACCCACAGAGGGGAGCTGTTTTTT
16 . TRBJ2-7 few TRBV15 CATSREGIATSYEQYF TGTGCCACCAGCAGAGAGGGAATAGCTACGTCCTACGAGCAGTACTTC
15 . TRBJ1-5 many TRBV2 CASSEFGRREQPQHF TGTGCCAGCAGCGAATTTGGGAGGAGGGAACAGCCCCAGCATTTT
11 . TRBJ2-3 . TRBV29-1 CTDGGTDTQYF TGCACCGATGGAGGTACAGATACGCAGTATTTT
13 . TRBJ2-5 . TRBV7-3 CAGSLIPLETQYF TGTGCCGGCAGCTTAATCCCGTTAGAGACCCAGTACTTC
15 TRBD2 TRBJ2-7 . TRBV20-1 CSARTPSGGLDEQYF TGCAGTGCTCGTACCCCCAGCGGGGGGTTAGACGAGCAGTACTTC
13 . TRBJ1-5 few TRBV10-3 CAISDGIGQPQHF TGTGCCATCAGTGATGGGATAGGTCAGCCCCAGCATTTT
15 . TRBJ2-3 few TRBV20-1 CSARPVLTSTDTQYF TGCAGTGCTAGACCCGTACTCACTAGCACAGATACGCAGTATTTT
14 TRBD2 TRBJ2-7 few TRBV10-3 CATSLAGQAYEQYF TGTGCCACCTCACTAGCGGGGCAGGCCTACGAGCAGTACTTC
15 . TRBJ1-5 . TRBV19 CASSSPGPYNQPQHF TGTGCCAGTAGCTCCCCGGGCCCCTACAATCAGCCCCAGCATTTT
15 TRBD1 TRBJ2-2 many TRBV13 CASSSSGGAGGELFF TGTGCCAGCAGCTCATCAGGGGGCGCAGGCGGGGAGCTGTTTTTT
15 . TRBJ2-1 many TRBV4-3 CASSQALWGSNEQFF TGCGCCAGCAGCCAAGCCTTGTGGGGATCGAATGAGCAGTTCTTC
15 TRBD1 TRBJ1-1 many TRBV2 CASSEGGTANTEAFF TGTGCCAGCAGTGAAGGGGGGACAGCGAACACTGAAGCTTTCTTT
16 . TRBJ1-2 . TRBV24-1 CATSDSVRDGNYGYTF TGTGCCACCAGTGATTCTGTGAGGGACGGGAACTATGGCTACACCTTC
13 . TRBJ2-7 many TRBV10-1 CASSAGPLYEQYF TGCGCCAGCAGTGCTGGACCGCTCTACGAGCAGTACTTC
16 . TRBJ2-3 medium-sized TRBV20-1 CSARDHTSPMGYTQYF TGCAGTGCTAGAGATCACACTAGCCCCATGGGTTATACGCAGTATTTT
19 . TRBJ2-2 . TRBV13 CASTPVYPEGDVITGELFF TGTGCCAGCACCCCCGTTTACCCGGAAGGGGACGTTATCACCGGGGAGCTGTTTTTT
13 TRBD1 TRBJ2-5 . TRBV29-1 CSVERGQGETQYF TGCAGCGTTGAAAGGGGGCAGGGAGAGACCCAGTACTTC
15 TRBD1 TRBJ1-6 . TRBV10-2 CASRDRVSYNSPLHF TGCGCCAGCAGGGACAGGGTATCCTATAATTCACCCCTCCACTTT
14 TRBD1 TRBJ1-1 many TRBV7-2 CASSDGTANTEAFF TGTGCCAGCAGCGACGGGACAGCTAACACTGAAGCTTTCTTT
14 . TRBJ1-2 . TRBV20-1 CSAADPLGINGYTF TGCAGTGCCGCGGATCCCTTGGGGATTAATGGCTACACCTTC
16 . TRBJ2-7 many TRBV13 CASSLVGTSTFYEQYF TGTGCCAGCAGCTTAGTAGGGACTTCTACTTTCTACGAGCAGTACTTC
15 . TRBJ2-7 . TRBV15 CATSSGEQGSYEKYF TGTGCCACCAGCAGCGGAGAGCAGGGTTCCTACGAGAAGTACTTC
16 TRBD2 TRBJ2-7 many TRBV11-2 CASSLGGMTSGEEQYF TGTGCCAGCAGCTTAGGGGGGATGACTAGCGGGGAGGAGCAGTACTTC
14 . TRBJ1-6 many TRBV12-3/TRBV12-4 CASSLVWSHSPLHF TGTGCCAGCAGTTTGGTCTGGAGTCACTCACCCCTCCACTTT
17 . TRBJ1-6 . TRBV7-8 CASSLATASSYNSPLHF TGTGCCAGCAGCTTAGCGACGGCGAGCTCCTATAATTCACCCCTCCACTTT
12 TRBD1 TRBJ2-7 . TRBV29-1 CSCRQGIYEQYF TGCAGCTGTCGACAGGGAATCTACGAGCAGTACTTC
13 TRBD2 TRBJ2-1 few TRBV15 CATSRGRDYEQFF TGTGCCACCAGCAGAGGCCGGGACTACGAGCAGTTCTTC
14 . TRBJ2-1 many TRBV29-1 CSVDVGGQALEQFF TGCAGCGTAGACGTCGGGGGGCAGGCTCTGGAGCAGTTCTTC
15 TRBD1 TRBJ1-2 many TRBV14 CASSRGTGKNYGYTF TGTGCCAGCAGCCGCGGGACAGGGAAGAACTATGGCTACACCTTC
17 . TRBJ1-5 . TRBV19 CASSHEIFLGGGQPQHF TGTGCCAGTAGTCACGAGATTTTCTTAGGGGGGGGTCAGCCCCAGCATTTT
16 . TRBJ1-3 many TRBV4-2 CASSQSSGVSGNTIYF TGTGCCAGCAGCCAAAGCTCAGGGGTCTCTGGAAACACCATATATTTT
15 TRBD2 TRBJ2-7 many TRBV6-5 CASSYGLAGNYEQYF TGTGCCAGCAGTTACGGACTAGCGGGAAACTACGAGCAGTACTTC
12 TRBD1 TRBJ1-4 many TRBV19 CASSHRGEKLFF TGTGCCAGCTCCCACAGGGGTGAAAAACTGTTTTTT
17 . TRBJ2-1 . TRBV25-1 CASSATDPAMDYNEQFF TGTGCCAGCAGTGCTACGGACCCGGCGATGGATTACAATGAGCAGTTCTTC